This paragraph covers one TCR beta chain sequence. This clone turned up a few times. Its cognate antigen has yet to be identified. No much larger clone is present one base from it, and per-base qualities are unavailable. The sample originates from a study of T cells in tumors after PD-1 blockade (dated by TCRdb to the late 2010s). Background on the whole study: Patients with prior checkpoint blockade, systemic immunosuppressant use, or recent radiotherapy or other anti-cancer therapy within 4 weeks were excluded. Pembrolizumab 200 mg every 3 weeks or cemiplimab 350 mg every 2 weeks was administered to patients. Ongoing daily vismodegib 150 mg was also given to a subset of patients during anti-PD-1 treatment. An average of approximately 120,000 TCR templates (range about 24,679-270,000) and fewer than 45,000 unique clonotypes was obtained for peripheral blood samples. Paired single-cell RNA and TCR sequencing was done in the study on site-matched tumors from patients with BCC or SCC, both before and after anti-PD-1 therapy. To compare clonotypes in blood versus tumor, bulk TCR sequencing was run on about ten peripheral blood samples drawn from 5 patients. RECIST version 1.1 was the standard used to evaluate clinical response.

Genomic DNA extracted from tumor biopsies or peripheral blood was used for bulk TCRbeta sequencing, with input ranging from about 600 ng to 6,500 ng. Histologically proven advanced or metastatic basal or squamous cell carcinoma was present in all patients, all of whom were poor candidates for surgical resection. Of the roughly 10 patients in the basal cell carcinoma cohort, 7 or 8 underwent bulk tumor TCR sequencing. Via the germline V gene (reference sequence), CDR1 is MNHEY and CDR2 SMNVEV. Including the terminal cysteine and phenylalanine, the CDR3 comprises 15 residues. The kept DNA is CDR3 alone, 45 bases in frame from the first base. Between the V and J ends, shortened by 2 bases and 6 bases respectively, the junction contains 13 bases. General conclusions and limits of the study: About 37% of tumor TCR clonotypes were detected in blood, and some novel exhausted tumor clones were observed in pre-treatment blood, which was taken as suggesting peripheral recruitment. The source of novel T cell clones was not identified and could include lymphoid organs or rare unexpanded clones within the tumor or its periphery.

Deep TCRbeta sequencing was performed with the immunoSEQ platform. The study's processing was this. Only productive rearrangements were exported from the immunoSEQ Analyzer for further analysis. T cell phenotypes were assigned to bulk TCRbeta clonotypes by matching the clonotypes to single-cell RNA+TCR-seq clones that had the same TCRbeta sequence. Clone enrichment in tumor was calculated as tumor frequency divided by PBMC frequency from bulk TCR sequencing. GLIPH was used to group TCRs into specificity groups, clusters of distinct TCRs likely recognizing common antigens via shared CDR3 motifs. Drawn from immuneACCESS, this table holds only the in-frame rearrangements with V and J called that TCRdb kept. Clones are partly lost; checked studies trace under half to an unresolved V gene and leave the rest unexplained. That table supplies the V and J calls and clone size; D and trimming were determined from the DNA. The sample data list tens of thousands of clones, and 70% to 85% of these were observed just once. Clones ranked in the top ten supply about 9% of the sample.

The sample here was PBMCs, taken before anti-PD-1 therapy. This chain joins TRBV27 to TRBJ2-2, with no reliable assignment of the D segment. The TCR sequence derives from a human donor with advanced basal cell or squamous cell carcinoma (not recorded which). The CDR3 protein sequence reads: CASSLGVIGPGELFF. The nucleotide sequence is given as TGTGCCAGCAGTTTAGGGGTGATCGGGCCCGGGGAGCTGTTTTTT.